The source of this T cell receptor (beta chain) is a study of shared clonotypes between healthy human individuals. Study-level findings and limits: Richness estimates generally favored naive over memory subsets.

CDR1 is SGHRS, CDR2 YFSETQ, per germline. The CDR3 has 13 residues. The V end was cut by 0 bases, the J end by 7 bases, with 8 bases between. The assay was carried out at the deep level. Each replicate PCR on the sorted subsets used 150 to 200 ng DNA (approximately 33,000 T cell genomes). Sequencing was performed with immunoSEQ multiplex PCR; in TCRdb, only in-frame clones are kept and a portion is missing. The sample lists more than 2 million clones, approximately 96% occurring once. This clone was recorded once. Its antigen is unknown. The V call is TRBV5-1, the J call TRBJ2-4, with D perhaps TRBD1 (6 bases). This clonotype was sampled from a man aged 18 to 29 in good health. The sample taken for sequencing was naive CD4+ T cells sorted from blood. Sample subset: CD45RA+ positively selected. The CDR3, as DNA: TGCGCCAGCAGCTTGGCAGGGGTGAACATTCAGTACTTC. Translating gives CASSLAGVNIQYF.